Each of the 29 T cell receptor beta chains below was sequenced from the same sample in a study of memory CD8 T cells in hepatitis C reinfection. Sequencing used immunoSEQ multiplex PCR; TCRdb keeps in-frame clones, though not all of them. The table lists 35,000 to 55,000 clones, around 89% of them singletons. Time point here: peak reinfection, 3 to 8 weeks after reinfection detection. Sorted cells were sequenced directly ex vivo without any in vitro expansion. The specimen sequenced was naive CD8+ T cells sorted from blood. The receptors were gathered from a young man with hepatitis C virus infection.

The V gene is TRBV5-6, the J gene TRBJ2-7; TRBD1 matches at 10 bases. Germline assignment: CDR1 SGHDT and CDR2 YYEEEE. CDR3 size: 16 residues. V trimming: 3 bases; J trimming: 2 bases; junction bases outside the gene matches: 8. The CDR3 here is CASSYGQGVAAYEQYF. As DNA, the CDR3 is TGTGCCAGCAGCTATGGACAGGGGGTCGCTGCCTACGAGCAGTACTTC.

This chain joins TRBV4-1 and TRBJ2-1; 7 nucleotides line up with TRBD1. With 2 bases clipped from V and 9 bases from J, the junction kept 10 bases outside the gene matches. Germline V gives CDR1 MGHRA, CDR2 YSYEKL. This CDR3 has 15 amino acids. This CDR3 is CASSQPGTEKGEQFF. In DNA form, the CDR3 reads TGCGCCAGCAGCCAACCCGGGACAGAAAAAGGTGAGCAGTTCTTC.

For the CDR3, the DNA is TGTGCCAGTAGCCCTTGGGCAGCTAGCAATCAGCCCCAGCATTTT. This gives the protein CASSPWAASNQPQHF. The chain joins TRBV19 to TRBJ1-5; D unresolved. CDR3 length: 15 residues. The V gene's germline CDR1 is LNHDA and CDR2 SQIVND (reference sequence). The ends were cut back, 6 bases at V and 0 bases at J, with 12 bases in the middle.

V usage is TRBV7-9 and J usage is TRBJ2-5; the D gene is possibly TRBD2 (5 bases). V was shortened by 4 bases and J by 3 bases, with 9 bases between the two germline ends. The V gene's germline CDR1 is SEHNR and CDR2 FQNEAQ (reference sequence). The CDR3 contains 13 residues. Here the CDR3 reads CASSSPSKETQYF. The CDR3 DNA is TGTGCCAGCAGCTCCCCTAGCAAAGAGACCCAGTACTTC.

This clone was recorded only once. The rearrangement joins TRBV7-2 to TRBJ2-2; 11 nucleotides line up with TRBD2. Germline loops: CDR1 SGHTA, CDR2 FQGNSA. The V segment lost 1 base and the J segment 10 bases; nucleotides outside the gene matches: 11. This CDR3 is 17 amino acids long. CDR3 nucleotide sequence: TGTGCCAGCAGCTTAGGGGCTAGCGGGAGGTTCTATGAGGAGCTGTTTTTT. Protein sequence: CASSLGASGRFYEELFF.

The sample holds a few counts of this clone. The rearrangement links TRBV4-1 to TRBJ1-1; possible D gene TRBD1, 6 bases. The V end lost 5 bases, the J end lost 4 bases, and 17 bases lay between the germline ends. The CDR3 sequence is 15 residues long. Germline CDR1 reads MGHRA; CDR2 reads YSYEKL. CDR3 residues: CASSFRQDPSTEAFF. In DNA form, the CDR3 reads TGCGCCAGCAGCTTCAGACAGGACCCGAGCACTGAAGCTTTCTTT.

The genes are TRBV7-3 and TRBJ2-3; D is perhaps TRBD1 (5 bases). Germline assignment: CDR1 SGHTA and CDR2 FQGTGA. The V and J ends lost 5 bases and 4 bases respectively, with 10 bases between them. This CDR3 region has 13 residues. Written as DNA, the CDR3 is TGTGCCAGCAGCCCCGTAGGGGCAGATACGCAGTATTTT. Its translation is CASSPVGADTQYF.

The DNA for the CDR3 is TGCGCCAGCAGCGAAGGACTAGCGGGAGTTGGCTGGGAGACCCAGTACTTC. Protein product: CASSEGLAGVGWETQYF. This chain links TRBV5-1 with TRBJ2-5, with 13 positions matching TRBD2. V shed 4 bases and J 5 bases; nucleotides not matched to a gene: 11. Per the germline V gene, CDR1 is SGHRS and CDR2 is YFSETQ. CDR3 length equals 17 residues.

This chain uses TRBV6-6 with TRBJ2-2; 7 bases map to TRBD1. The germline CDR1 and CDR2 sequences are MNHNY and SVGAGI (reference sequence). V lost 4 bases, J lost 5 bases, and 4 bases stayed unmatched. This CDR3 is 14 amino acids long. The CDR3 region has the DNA TGTGCCAGCAGTTTAAGGGGGCAGACCGGGGAGCTGTTTTTT. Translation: CASSLRGQTGELFF.

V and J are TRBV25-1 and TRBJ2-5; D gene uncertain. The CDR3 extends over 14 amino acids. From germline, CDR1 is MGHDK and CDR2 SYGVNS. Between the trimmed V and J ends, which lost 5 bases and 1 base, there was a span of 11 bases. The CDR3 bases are TGTGCCAGCAGTACACTGACTGGCCAAGAGACCCAGTACTTC. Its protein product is CASSTLTGQETQYF.

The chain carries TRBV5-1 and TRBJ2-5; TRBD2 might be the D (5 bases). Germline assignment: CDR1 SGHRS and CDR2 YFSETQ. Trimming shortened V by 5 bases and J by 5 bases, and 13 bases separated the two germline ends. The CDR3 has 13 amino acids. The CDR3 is CASRPDSGETQYF. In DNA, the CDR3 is TGCGCCAGCAGGCCGGACTCCGGGGAGACCCAGTACTTC.

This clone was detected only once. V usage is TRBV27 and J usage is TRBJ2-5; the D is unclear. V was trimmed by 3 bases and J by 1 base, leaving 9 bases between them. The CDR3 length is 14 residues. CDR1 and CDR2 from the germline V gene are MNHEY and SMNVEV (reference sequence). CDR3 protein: CASSLGQAQETQYF. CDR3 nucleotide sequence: TGTGCCAGCAGTTTGGGTCAGGCCCAAGAGACCCAGTACTTC.

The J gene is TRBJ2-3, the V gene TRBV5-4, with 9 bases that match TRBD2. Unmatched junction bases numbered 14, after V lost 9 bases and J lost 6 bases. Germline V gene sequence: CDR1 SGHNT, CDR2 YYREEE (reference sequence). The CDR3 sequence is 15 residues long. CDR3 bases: TGTGCCACCCAGGTGGCTAGCGGGACTCTGGATACGCAGTATTTT. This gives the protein CATQVASGTLDTQYF. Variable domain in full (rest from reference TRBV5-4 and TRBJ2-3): ETGVTQSPTHLIKTRGQQVTLRCSSQSGHNTVSWYQQALGQGPQFIFQYYREEENGRGNFPPRFSGLQFPNYSSELNVNALELDDSALYLCATQVASGTLDTQYFGPGTRLTVL.

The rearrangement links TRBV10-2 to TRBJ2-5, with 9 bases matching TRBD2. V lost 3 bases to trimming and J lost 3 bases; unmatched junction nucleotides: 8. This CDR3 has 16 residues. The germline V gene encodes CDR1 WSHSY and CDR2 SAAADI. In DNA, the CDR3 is TGCGCCAGCAGTGACCCTGGCGGGAGGGCCGAAGAGACCCAGTACTTC. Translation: CASSDPGGRAEETQYF.

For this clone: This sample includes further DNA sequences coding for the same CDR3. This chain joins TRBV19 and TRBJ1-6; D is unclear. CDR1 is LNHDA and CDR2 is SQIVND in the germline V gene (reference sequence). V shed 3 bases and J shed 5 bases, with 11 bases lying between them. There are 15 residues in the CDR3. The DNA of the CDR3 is TGTGCCAGTAGTATGTGGGCAGTAAATAATTCACCCCTCCACTTT. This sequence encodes CASSMWAVNNSPLHF.

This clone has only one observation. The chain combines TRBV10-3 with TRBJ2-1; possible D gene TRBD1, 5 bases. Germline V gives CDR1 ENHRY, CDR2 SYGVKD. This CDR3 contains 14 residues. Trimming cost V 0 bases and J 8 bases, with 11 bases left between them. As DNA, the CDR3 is TGTGCCATCAGTGAGTCGTCGACAGACCATGAGCAGTTCTTC. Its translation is CAISESSTDHEQFF.

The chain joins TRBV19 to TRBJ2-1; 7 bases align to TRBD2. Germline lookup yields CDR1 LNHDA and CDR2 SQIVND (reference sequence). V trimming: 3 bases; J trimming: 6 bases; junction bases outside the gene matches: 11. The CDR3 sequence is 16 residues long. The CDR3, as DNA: TGTGCCAGTAGTATCTTCGGACTAGAGGGTCTCAATGAGCAGTTCTTC. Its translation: CASSIFGLEGLNEQFF. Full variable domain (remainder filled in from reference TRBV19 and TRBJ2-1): DGGITQSPKYLFRKEGQNVTLSCEQNLNHDAMYWYRQDPGQGLRLIYYSQIVNDFQKGDIAEGYSVSREKKESFPLTVTSAQKNPTAFYLCASSIFGLEGLNEQFFGPGTRLTVL.

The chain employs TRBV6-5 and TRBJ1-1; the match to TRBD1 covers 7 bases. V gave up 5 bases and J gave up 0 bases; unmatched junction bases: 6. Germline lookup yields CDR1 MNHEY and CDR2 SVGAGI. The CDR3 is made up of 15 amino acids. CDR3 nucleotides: TGTGCCAGCAGTGCCCTGGGACAGATGAACACTGAAGCTTTCTTT. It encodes CASSALGQMNTEAFF.

CDR3 region: CASSRLAGFSTDTQYF. CDR3 DNA: TGTGCCAGCAGCCGACTAGCGGGATTCAGCACAGATACGCAGTATTTT. The chain uses TRBV7-8 and TRBJ2-3; 11 bases agree with TRBD2. The CDR3 extends over 16 amino acids. The germline gives CDR1 SGHVS, CDR2 FQNEAQ. V lost 5 bases, J lost 0 bases, and 4 bases stayed unmatched. The whole variable domain, remainder taken from reference TRBV7-8 and TRBJ2-3, is GAGVSQSPRYKVAKRGQDVALRCDPISGHVSLFWYQQALGQGPEFLTYFQNEAQLDKSGLPSDRFFAERPEGSVSTLKIQRTQQEDSAVYLCASSRLAGFSTDTQYFGPGTRLTVL.

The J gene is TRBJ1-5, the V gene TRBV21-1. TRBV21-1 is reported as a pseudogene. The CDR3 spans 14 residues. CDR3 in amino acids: CASSKRAGSQPQHF. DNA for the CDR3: TGTGCCAGCAGCAAGAGGGCGGGGTCTCAGCCCCAGCATTTT.

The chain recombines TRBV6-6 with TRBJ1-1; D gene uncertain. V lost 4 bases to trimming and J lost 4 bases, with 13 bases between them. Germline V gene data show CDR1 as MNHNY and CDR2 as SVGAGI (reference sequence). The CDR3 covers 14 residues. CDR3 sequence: CASSLRVLATEAFF. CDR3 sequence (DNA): TGTGCCAGCAGTTTGCGGGTTTTGGCCACTGAAGCTTTCTTT.

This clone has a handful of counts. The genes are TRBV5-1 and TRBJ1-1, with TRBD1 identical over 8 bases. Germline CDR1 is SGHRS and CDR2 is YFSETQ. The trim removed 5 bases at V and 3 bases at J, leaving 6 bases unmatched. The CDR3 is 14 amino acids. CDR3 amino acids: CASRSSRGHTEAFF. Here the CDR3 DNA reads TGCGCCAGCAGGTCCTCCAGGGGGCACACTGAAGCTTTCTTT.

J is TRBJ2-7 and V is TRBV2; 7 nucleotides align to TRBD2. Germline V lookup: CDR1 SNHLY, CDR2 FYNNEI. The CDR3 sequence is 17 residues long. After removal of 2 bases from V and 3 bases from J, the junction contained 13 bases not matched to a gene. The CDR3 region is CASSEPPGLLGDYEQYV. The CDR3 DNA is TGTGCCAGCAGTGAACCACCGGGACTACTCGGGGACTACGAGCAGTACGTC.

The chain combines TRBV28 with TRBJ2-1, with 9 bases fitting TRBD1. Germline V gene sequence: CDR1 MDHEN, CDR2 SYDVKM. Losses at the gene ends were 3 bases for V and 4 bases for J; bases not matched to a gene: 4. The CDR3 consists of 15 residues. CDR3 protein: CASSFSQGAYNEQFF. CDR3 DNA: TGTGCCAGCAGTTTTTCACAGGGGGCATACAATGAGCAGTTCTTC.

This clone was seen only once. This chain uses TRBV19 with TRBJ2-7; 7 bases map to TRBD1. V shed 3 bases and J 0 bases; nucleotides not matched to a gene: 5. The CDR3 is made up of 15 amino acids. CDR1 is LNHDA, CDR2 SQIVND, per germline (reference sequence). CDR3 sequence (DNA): TGTGCCAGTAGTATGAACCGGGACAGCTCCTACGAGCAGTACTTC. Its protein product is CASSMNRDSSYEQYF.

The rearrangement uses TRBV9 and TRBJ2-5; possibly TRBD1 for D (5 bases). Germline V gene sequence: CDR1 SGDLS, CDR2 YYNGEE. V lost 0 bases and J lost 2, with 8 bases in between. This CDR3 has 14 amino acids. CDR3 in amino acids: CASSVGDRQETQYF. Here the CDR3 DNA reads TGTGCCAGCAGCGTAGGTGACAGACAAGAGACCCAGTACTTC.

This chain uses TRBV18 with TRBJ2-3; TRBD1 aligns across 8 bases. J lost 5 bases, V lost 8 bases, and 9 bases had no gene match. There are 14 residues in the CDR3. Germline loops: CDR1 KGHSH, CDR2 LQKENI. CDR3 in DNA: TGTGCCAGCGACTGGACAGGGTCGGGAGATACGCAGTATTTT. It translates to CASDWTGSGDTQYF.

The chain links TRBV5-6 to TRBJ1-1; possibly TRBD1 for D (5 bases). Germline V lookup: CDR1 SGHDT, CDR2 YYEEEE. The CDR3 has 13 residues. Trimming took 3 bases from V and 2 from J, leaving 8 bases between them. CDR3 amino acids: CASSSDSNTEAFF. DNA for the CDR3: TGTGCCAGCAGCTCTGACAGCAACACTGAAGCTTTCTTT.

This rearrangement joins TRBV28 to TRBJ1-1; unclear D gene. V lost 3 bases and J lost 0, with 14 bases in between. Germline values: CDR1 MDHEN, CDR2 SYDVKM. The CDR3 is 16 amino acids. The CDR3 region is CASSFGFRGMNTEAFF. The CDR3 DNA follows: TGTGCCAGCAGTTTCGGGTTCCGAGGGATGAACACTGAAGCTTTCTTT. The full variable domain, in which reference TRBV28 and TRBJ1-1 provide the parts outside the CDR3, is DVKVTQSSRYLVKRTGEKVFLECVQDMDHENMFWYRQDPGLGLRLIYFSYDVKMKEKGDIPEGYSVSREKKERFSLILESASTNQTSMYLCASSFGFRGMNTEAFFGQGTRLTVV.